The clone carrying this TCR beta chain has a single count. What it recognizes is unknown. This entry belongs to a study of shared clonotypes between healthy human individuals. Study observations and caveats: Even with large depth, rarefaction showed that sorted-subset sequencing was incomplete. Naive subsets tended to show greater estimated richness than memory subsets.

Researchers divided each subset's genomic DNA evenly across several immunoSEQ plates. Assay: immunoSEQ multiplex PCR; the TCRdb copy retains only in-frame clones and omits some. The profile shows a few million clones, roughly nine tenths of them singletons. Sequences were obtained from naive CD4+ T cells sorted from blood. As for subset: CD45RA+ positively selected. The TCR sequence derives from a man between 18 and 29 years old in good health.

The CDR3 nucleotides read TGTGCCAGCAGCTTAGCGGAGGGTGATCAGCCCCAGCATTTT. Amino acid sequence: CASSLAEGDQPQHF. V usage is TRBV7-2 and J usage is TRBJ1-5; no clear D. The germline CDR1 and CDR2 sequences are SGHTA and FQGNSA. V lost 0 bases and J 5 bases, leaving 8 bases between the germline ends. The CDR3 spans 14 residues.